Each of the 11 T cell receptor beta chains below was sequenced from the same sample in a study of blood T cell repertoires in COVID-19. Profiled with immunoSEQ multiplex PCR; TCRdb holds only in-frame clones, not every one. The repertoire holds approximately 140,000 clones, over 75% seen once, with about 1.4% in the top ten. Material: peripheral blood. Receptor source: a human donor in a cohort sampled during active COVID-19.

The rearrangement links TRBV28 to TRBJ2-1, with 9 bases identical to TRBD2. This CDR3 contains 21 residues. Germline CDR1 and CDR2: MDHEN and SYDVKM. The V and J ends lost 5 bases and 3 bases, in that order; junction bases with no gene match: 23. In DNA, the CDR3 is TGTGCCAGCAGTCCCCCTTTGCGGGGGGGGGCGTTTACTAGATTCTACAATGAGCAGTTCTTC. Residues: CASSPPLRGGAFTRFYNEQFF. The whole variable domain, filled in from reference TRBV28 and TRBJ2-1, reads DVKVTQSSRYLVKRTGEKVFLECVQDMDHENMFWYRQDPGLGLRLIYFSYDVKMKEKGDIPEGYSVSREKKERFSLILESASTNQTSMYLCASSPPLRGGAFTRFYNEQFFGPGTRLTVL.

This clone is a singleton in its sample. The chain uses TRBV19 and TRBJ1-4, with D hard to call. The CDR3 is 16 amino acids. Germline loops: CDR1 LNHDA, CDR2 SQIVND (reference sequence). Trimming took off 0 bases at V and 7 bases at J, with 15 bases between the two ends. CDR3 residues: CASSIDRSLRSEKLFF. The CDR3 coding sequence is TGTGCCAGTAGTATAGATCGATCTTTAAGGAGTGAAAAACTGTTTTTT.

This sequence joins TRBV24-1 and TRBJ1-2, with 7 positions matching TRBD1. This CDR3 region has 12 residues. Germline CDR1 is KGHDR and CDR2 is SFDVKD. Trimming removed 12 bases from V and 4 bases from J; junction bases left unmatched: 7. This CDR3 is CAPKHRGYGYTF. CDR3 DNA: TGTGCCCCCAAACACAGGGGCTATGGCTACACCTTC.

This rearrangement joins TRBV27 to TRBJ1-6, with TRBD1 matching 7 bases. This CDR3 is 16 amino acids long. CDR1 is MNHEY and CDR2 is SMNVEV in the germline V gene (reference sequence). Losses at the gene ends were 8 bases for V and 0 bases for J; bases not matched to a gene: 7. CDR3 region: CASHQQGSSYNSPLHF. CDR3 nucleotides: TGTGCCAGCCATCAACAGGGGAGCTCCTATAATTCACCCCTCCACTTT.

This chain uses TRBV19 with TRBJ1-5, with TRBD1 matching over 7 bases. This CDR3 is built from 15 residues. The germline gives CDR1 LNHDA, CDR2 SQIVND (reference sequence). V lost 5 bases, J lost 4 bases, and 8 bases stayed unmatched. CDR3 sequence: CASSGGTVGNQPQHF. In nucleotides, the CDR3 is TGTGCCAGTAGTGGGGGGACAGTAGGAAATCAGCCCCAGCATTTT. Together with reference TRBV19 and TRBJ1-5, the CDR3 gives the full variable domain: DGGITQSPKYLFRKEGQNVTLSCEQNLNHDAMYWYRQDPGQGLRLIYYSQIVNDFQKGDIAEGYSVSREKKESFPLTVTSAQKNPTAFYLCASSGGTVGNQPQHFGDGTRLSIL.

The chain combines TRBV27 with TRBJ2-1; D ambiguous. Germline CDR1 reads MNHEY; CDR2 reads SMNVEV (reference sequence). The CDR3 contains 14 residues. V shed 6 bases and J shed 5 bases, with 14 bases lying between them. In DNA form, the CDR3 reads TGTGCCAGCAGCCCTCTACAGCTTAACAATGAGCAGTTCTTC. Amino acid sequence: CASSPLQLNNEQFF.

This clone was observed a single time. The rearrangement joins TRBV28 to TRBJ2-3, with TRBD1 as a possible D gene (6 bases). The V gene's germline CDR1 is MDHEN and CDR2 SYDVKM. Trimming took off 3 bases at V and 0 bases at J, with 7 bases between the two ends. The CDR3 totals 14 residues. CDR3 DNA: TGTGCCAGCAGTTTGGGGGCTAGCACAGATACGCAGTATTTT. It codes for CASSLGASTDTQYF. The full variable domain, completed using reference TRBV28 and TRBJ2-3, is DVKVTQSSRYLVKRTGEKVFLECVQDMDHENMFWYRQDPGLGLRLIYFSYDVKMKEKGDIPEGYSVSREKKERFSLILESASTNQTSMYLCASSLGASTDTQYFGPGTRLTVL.

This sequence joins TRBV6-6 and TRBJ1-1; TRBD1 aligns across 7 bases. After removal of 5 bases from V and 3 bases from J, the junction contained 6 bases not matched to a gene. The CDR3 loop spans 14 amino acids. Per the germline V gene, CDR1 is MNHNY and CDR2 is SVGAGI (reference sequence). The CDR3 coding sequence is TGTGCCAGCAGTCGGGACAGTGGAGACACTGAAGCTTTCTTT. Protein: CASSRDSGDTEAFF.

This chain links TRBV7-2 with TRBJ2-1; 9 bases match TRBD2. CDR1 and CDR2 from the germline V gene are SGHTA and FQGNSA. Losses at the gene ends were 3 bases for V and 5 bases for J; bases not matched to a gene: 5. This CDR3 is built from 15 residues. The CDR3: CASSLGGRVDNEQFF. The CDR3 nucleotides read TGTGCCAGCAGCTTGGGCGGGAGGGTTGACAATGAGCAGTTCTTC.

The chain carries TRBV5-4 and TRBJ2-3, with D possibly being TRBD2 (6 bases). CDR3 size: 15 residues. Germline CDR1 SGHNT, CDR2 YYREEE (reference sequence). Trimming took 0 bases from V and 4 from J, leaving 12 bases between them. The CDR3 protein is CASSLDGSGPDTQYF. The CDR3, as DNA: TGTGCCAGCAGCTTGGACGGGAGTGGGCCAGATACGCAGTATTTT.

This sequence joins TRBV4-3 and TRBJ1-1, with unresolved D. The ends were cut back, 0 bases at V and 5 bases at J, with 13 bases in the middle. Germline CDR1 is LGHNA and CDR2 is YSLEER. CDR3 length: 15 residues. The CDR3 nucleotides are TGCGCCAGCAGCCAAGAGCGGCCCGTGAGGACTGAAGCTTTCTTT. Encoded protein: CASSQERPVRTEAFF.